These 2 T cell receptor beta chains were sequenced from one sample in a study of blood T cell repertoires in COVID-19. The table came from immunoSEQ multiplex PCR; TCRdb's copy has only in-frame clones and leaves some out. The repertoire holds a few hundred thousand clones, approximately 86% seen once, with about 1.6% in the top ten. The sample comprised PBMCs or T cells enriched from blood (not recorded which). All receptors come from a woman aged 50 to 60 who had recovered from COVID-19.

The chain combines TRBV5-4 with TRBJ2-3, with 9 positions matching TRBD2. Germline CDR1 and CDR2: SGHNT and YYREEE (reference sequence). This CDR3 has 16 amino acids. Trimming at V came to 0 bases and at J to 6 bases, leaving 8 bases not matched to a gene. The DNA for the CDR3 is TGTGCCAGCAGCTTGGCCCTAGCGGGGAGTAGGGATACGCAGTATTTT. This codes for CASSLALAGSRDTQYF.

This clone was detected once. V and J are TRBV7-8 and TRBJ1-4, with 8 bases aligning to TRBD1. This CDR3 is 15 amino acids long. Germline CDR1 SGHVS, CDR2 FQNEAQ. Trimming took 5 bases from V and 7 from J; bases not matched to a gene: 9. CDR3 in DNA: TGTGCCAGCAGCACCAGGACAGGGTGGGGTGAAAAACTGTTTTTT. This encodes CASSTRTGWGEKLFF.